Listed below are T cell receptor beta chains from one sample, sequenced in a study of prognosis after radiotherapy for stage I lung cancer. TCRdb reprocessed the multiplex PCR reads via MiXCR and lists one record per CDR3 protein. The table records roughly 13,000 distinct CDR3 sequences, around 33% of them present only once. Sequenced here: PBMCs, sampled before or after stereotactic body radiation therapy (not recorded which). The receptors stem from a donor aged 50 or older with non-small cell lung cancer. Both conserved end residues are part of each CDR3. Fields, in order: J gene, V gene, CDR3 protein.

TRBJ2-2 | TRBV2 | CASSVQGLMNTGELFF
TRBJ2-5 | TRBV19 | CASSQPQGQYQETKYF
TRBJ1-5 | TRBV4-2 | CASSQDLGMFEPQHF
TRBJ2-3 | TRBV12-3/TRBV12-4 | CASRHGPQKSTDTQYF
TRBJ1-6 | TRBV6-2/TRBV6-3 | CASSEGGRSPLHF
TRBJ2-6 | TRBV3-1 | CASSPWGSAANVLTF
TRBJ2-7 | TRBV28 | CAIRGGGGTGLAYEQYF
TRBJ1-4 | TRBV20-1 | CSAPQGINEKLFF
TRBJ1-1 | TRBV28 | CASTGARDTEAFF
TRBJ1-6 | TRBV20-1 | CSAPTRQAEGSPLHF
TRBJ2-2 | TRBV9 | CASSVGRAGAYTGELFF
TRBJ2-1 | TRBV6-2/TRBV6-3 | CASTEPPSDEQFF
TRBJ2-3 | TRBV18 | CASSSTCNTDTQCF
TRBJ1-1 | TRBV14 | CASSQKGVPQGVRRDTEAFF
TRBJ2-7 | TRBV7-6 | CASSPGLAGESHELYF
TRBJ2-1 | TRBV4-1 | CASRLTGGNAVEQFF
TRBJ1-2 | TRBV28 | CASSVLPAGGGYGYTF
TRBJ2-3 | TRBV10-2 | CASSEWASGSRVHTQYF
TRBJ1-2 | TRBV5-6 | CASSLRGAQSYGYTF
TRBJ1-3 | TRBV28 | CASSRVGQIHSGNTIYF
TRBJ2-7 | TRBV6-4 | CASRSIAGGWEQYF
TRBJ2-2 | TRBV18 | CASSLRTVNTGELFF
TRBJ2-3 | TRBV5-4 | CASSLASSSTDTQSF
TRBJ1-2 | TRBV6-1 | CASSETGDYGYTF
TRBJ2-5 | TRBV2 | CASRLGQYQETQYF
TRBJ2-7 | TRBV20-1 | CSALAGVGYEQYF
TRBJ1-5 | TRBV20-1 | CSAKSYSNQPQHF
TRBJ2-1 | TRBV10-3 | CAISRTSGNNEQFF
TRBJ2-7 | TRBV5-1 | CAAKGSDYEQYF
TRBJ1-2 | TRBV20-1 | CSTRSPFLSGRSPTPTPNYGYTF
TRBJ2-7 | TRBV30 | CAWSVRGISYEQYF
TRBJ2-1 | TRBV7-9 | CASSPTRTYSYNEQFF
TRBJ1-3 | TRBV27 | CASSRDRATGNTIYF
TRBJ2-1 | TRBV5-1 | CASSRREGLGVEQFF
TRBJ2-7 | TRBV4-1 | CASSQVAGQGYEQYF
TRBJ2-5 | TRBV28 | CASGGGRKETQYF
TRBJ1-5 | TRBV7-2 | CASSLESGPQHF
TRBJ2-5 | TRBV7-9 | CASSLAENQETQYF
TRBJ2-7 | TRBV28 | CASSLGTGRREQYF
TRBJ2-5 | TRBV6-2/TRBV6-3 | CASSYAGAETQYF
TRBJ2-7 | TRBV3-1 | CASHLTREQYF
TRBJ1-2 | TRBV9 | CASSDGETHNYGYTF
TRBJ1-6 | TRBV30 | CACHDPGVANSPLHF
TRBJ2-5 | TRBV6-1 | CARSILDPRGETQYF
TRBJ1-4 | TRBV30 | CAWGLGNEKLFF
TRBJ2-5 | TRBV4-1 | CASSPGTSAQETQYF
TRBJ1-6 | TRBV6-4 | CASSEVTDSPLHF
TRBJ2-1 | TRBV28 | CASSGGCYNEQFF
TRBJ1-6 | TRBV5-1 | CASSLGAPRNNSPLHF
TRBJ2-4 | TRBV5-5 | CASSHLSVAKNIQYF
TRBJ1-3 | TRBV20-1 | CSARVSISGNTIYF
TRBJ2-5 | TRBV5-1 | CASSLATSGQETQYF
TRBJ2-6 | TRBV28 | CASSLYQVGEGLF
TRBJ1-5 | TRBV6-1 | CASDVRQGNQPQNF
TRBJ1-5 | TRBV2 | CASGDLDRYQPQHF
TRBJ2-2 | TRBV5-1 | CASSPGQGFTGELFF
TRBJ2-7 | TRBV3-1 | CASSRQGAHGDEQYF
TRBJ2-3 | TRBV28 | CASSFHGDTQYF
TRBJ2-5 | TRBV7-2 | CASSLSGRGRIRYF